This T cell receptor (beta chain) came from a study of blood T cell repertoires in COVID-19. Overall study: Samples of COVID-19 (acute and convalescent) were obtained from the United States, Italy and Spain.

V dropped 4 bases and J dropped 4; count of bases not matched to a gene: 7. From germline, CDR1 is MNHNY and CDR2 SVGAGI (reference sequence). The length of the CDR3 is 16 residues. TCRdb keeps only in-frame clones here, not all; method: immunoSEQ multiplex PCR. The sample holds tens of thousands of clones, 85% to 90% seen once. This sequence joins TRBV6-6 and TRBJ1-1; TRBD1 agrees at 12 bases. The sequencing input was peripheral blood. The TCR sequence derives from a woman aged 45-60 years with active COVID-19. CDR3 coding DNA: TGTGCCAGCAGTTTACTCTGGGGACAGGGGGCCACTGAAGCTTTCTTT. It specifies CASSLLWGQGATEAFF.